This T cell receptor (beta chain) stems from a study of blood T cell repertoires in COVID-19. Germline V lookup: CDR1 LGHDT, CDR2 YNNKEL (reference sequence). J was trimmed by 5 bases and V by 6 bases; bases with no gene match: 9. The CDR3 loop spans 14 amino acids. TCRdb's copy holds only in-frame clones and misses some; the assay was immunoSEQ multiplex PCR. The sample holds some 150,000 clones, 85% to 90% seen once. This receptor was obtained from a woman older than 75 with acute or convalescent COVID-19. The rearrangement joins TRBV3-1 (or the pseudogene TRBV3-2) to TRBJ2-5, with 7 bases fitting TRBD2. Sequencing was carried out using peripheral blood. The CDR3 sequence: CASSPGGGVETQYF. The CDR3 coding sequence is TGTGCCAGCAGTCCTGGCGGGGGAGTTGAGACCCAGTACTTC.